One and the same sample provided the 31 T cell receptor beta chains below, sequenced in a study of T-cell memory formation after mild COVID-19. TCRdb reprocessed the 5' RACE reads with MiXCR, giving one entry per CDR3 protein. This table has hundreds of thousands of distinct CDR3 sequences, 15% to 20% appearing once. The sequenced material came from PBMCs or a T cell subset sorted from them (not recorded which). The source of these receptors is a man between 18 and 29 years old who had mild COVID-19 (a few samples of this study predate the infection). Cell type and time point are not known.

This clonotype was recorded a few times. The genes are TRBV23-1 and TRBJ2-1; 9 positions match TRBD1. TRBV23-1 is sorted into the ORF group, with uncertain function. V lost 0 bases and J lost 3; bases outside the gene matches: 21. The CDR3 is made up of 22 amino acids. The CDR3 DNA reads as TGCGCCAGCAGTCAATCGAGAGGCGGGACAGGGCAGGACCCCCCTTACTACAATGAGCAGTTCTTC. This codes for CASSQSRGGTGQDPPYYNEQFF.

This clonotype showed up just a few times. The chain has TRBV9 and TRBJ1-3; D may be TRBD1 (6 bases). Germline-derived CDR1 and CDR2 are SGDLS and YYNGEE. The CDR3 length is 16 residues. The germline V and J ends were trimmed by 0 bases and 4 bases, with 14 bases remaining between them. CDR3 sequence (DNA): TGTGCCAGCAGCGTAGAGGGGGAAATGTCCGGAAACACCATATATTTT. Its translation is CASSVEGEMSGNTIYF.

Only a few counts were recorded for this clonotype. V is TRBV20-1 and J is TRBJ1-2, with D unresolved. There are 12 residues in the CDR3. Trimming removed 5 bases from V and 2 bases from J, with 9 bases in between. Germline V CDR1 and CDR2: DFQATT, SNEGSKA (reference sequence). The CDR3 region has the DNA TGCAGTGCTTTCACAGAAAACTATGGCTACACCTTC. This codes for CSAFTENYGYTF.

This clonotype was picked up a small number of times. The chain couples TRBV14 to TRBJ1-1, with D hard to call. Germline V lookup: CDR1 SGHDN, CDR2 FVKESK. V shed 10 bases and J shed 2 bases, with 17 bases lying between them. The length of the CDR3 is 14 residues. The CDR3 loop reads CATALMVRNTEAFF. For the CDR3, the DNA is TGTGCCACCGCGTTAATGGTACGAAACACTGAAGCTTTCTTT.

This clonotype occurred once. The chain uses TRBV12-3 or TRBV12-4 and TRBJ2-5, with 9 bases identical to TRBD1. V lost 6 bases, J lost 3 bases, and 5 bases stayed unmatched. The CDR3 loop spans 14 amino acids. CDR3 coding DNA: TGTGCCAGCAGACCAGGGACAGGGAAAGAGACCCAGTACTTC. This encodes CASRPGTGKETQYF.

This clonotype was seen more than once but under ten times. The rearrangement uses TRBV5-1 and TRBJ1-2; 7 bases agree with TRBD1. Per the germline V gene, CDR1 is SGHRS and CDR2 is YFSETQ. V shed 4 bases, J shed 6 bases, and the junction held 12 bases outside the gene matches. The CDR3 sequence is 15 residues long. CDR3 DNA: TGCGCCAGCAGCCAACAGGGGACTAGCGTCGATGGCTACACCTTC. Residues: CASSQQGTSVDGYTF.

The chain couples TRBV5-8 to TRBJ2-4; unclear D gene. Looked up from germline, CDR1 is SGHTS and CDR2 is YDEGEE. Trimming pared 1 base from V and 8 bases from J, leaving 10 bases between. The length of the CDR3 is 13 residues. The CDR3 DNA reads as TGTGCCAGCAGCTTGTTCGATGGTGACATTCAGTACTTC. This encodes CASSLFDGDIQYF. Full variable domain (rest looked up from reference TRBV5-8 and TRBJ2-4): EAGVTQSPTHLIKTRGQQATLRCSPISGHTSVYWYQQALGLGLQFLLWYDEGEERNRGNFPPRFSGRQFPNYSSELNVNALELEDSALYLCASSLFDGDIQYFGAGTRLSVL.

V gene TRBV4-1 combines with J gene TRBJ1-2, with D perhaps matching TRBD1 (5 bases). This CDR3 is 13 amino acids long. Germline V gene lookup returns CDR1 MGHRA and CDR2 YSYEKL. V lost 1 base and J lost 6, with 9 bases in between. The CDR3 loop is CASSQAGTHGYTF. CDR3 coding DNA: TGCGCCAGCAGCCAAGCCGGGACGCATGGCTACACCTTC.

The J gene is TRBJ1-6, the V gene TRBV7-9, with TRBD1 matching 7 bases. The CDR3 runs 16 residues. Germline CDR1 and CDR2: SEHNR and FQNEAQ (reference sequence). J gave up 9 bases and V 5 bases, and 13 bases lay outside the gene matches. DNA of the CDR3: TGTGCCAGCAGCCTTCCGACAGGGAGTATTAGTTCACCCCTCCACTTT. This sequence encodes CASSLPTGSISSPLHF.

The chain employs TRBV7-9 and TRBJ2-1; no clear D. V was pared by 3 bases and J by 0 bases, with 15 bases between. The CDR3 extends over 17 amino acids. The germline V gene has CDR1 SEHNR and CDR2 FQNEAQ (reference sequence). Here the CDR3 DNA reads TGTGCCAGCAGCTTTTCCTCCAAAGAGAGCTCCTACAATGAGCAGTTCTTC. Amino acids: CASSFSSKESSYNEQFF.

The CDR3 nucleotides read TGTGCCAGCAGTTCGACTTTGAGCGCCTCCTTCCAAGAGACCCAGTACTTC. Translation gives CASSSTLSASFQETQYF. The chain uses TRBV6-2 or TRBV6-3 and TRBJ2-5, with no clear D. The CDR3 is 17 residues long. V dropped 4 bases and J dropped 1 base, with 19 bases sitting between them. The germline CDR1 and CDR2 sequences are MNHEY and SVGEGT.

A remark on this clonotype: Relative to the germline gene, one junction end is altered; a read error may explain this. The CDR3: CVSTMDYEQYF. Written as DNA, the CDR3 is TGTGTCAGCACCATGGACTACGAGCAGTACTTC. The chain carries TRBV6-2 or TRBV6-3 and TRBJ2-7, with D hard to call. The CDR3 extends over 11 amino acids. Germline values: CDR1 MNHEY, CDR2 SVGEGT.

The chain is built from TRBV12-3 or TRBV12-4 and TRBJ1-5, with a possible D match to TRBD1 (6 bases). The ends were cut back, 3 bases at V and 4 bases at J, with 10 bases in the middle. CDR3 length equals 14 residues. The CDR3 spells CASSFWRGNQPQHF. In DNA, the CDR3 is TGTGCCAGCAGTTTTTGGAGGGGGAATCAGCCCCAGCATTTT.

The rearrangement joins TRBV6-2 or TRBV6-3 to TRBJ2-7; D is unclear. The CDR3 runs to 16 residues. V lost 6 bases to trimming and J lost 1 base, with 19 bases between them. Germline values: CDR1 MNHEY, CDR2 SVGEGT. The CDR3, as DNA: TGTGCCAGCAGCCGACGGGCAGGCGGTGAATCCTACGAGCAGTACTTC. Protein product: CASSRRAGGESYEQYF.

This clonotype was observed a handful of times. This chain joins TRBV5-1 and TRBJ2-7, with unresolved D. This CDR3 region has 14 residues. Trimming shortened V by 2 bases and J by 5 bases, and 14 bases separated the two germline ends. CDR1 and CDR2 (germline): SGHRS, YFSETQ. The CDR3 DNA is TGCGCCAGCAGCTTTTCAGCCACTCGGGACGAGCAGTACTTC. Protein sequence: CASSFSATRDEQYF.

This chain's CDR3 is CASSIRENEQFF. In DNA form, the CDR3 reads TGTGCCAGCAGCATAAGAGAGAATGAGCAGTTCTTC. This chain joins TRBV9 and TRBJ2-1; the D is unclear. V was shortened by 4 bases and J by 7 bases, with 9 bases between the two germline ends. The CDR3 runs 12 residues. Germline lookup yields CDR1 SGDLS and CDR2 YYNGEE. The full variable domain, rest sourced from reference TRBV9 and TRBJ2-1, is DSGVTQTPKHLITATGQRVTLRCSPRSGDLSVYWYQQSLDQGLQFLIQYYNGEERAKGNILERFSAQQFPDLHSELNLSSLELGDSALYFCASSIRENEQFFGPGTRLTVL.

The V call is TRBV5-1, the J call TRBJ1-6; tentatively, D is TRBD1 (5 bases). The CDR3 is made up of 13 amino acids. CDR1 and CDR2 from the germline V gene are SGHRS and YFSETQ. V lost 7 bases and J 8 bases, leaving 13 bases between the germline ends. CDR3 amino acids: CASSPQDDSPLHF. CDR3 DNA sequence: TGCGCCAGCTCACCACAGGATGATTCACCCCTCCACTTT.

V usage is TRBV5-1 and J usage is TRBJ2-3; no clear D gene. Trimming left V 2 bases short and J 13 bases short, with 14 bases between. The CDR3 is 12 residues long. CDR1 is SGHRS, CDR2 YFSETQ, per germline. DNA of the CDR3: TGCGCCAGCAGCTTTGGAGCTAGTTCGAAGTATTTT. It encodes CASSFGASSKYF.

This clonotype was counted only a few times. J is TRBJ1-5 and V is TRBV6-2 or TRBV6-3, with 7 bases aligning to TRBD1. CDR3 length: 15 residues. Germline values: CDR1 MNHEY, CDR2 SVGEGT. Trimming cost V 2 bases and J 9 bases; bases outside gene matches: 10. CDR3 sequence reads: CASSYGPGGLRPQHF. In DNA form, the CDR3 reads TGTGCCAGCAGTTACGGTCCAGGGGGGCTGAGGCCCCAGCATTTT.

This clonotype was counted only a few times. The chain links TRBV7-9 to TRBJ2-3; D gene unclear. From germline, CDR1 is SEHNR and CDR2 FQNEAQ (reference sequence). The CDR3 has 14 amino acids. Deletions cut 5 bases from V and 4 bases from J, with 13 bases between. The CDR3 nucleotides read TGTGCCAGCAGCCCAAAGGCGGCAGCAGATACGCAGTATTTT. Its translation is CASSPKAAADTQYF.

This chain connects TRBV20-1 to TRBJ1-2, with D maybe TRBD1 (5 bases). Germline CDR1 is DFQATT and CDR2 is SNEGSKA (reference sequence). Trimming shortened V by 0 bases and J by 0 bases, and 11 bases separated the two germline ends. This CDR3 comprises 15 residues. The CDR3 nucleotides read TGCAGTGCTAGAGAGGGGGGGACGGCTAACTATGGCTACACCTTC. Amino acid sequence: CSAREGGTANYGYTF.

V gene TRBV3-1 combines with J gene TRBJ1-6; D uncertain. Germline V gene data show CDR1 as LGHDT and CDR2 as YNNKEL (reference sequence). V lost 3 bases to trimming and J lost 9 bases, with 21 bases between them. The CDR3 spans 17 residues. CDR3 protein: CASSHTAGSSDGSPLHF. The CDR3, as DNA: TGTGCCAGCAGCCATACCGCCGGGTCCTCCGATGGTTCACCCCTCCACTTT.

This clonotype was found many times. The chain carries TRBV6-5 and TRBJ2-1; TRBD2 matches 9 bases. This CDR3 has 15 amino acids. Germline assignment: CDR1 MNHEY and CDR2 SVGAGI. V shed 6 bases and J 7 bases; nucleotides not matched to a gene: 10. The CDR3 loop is CASRYRAGGSNEQFF. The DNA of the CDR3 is TGTGCCAGCAGATACAGGGCGGGGGGGTCGAATGAGCAGTTCTTC.

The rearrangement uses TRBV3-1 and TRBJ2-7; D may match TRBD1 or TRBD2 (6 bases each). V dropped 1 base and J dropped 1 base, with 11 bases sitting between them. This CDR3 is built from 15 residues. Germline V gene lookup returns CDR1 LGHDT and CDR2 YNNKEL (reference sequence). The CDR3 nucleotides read TGTGCCAGCAGCCAAGGGTCGGGGGCATCCTACGAGCAGTACTTC. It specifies CASSQGSGASYEQYF.

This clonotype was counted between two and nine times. CDR3 in DNA: TGTGCCAGCAGTGAAGGGGGACAGGGCTACGAGCAGTACTTC. It yields the protein CASSEGGQGYEQYF. V gene TRBV25-1 combines with J gene TRBJ2-7; TRBD1 agrees at 9 bases. Germline-derived CDR1 and CDR2 are MGHDK and SYGVNS. The CDR3 is 14 residues long. The trim removed 2 bases at V and 3 bases at J, leaving 2 bases unmatched.

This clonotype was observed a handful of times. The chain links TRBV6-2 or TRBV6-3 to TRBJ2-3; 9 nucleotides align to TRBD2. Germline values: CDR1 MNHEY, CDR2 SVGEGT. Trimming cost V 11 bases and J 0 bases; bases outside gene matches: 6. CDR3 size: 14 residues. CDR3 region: CAGGGGFSTDTQYF. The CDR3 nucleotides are TGTGCCGGCGGGGGGGGCTTTAGCACAGATACGCAGTATTTT.

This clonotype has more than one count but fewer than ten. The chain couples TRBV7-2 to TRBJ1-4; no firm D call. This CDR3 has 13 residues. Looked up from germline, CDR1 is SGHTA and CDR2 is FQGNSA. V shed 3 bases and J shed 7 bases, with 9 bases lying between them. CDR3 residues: CASSFVWGEKLFF. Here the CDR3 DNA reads TGTGCCAGCAGCTTTGTATGGGGTGAAAAACTGTTTTTT.

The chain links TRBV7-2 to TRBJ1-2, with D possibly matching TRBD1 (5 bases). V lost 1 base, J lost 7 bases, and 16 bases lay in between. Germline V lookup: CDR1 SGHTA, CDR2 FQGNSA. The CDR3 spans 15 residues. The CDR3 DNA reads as TGTGCCAGCAGCTTAGGTACGGGGCTGGTGTCTGGCTACACCTTC. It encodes CASSLGTGLVSGYTF.

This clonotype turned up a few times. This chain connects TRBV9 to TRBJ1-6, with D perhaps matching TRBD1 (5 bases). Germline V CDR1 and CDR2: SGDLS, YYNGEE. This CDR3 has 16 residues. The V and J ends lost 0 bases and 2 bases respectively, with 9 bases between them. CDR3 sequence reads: CASSVDGGTYNSPLHF. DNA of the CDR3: TGTGCCAGCAGCGTAGATGGGGGAACCTATAATTCACCCCTCCACTTT. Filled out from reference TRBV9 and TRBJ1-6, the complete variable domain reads DSGVTQTPKHLITATGQRVTLRCSPRSGDLSVYWYQQSLDQGLQFLIQYYNGEERAKGNILERFSAQQFPDLHSELNLSSLELGDSALYFCASSVDGGTYNSPLHFGNGTRLTVT.

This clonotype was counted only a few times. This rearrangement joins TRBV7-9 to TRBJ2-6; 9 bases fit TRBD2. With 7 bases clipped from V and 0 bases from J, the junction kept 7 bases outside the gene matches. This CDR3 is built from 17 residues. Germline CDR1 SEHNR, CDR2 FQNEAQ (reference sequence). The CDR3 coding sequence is TGTGCCAGCAACAGCGGGAGGCTGTCCTCTGGGGCCAACGTCCTGACTTTC. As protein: CASNSGRLSSGANVLTF.

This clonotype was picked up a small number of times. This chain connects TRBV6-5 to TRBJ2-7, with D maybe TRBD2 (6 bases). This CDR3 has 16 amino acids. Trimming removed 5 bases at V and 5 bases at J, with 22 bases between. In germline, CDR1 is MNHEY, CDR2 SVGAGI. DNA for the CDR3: TGTGCCAGCAGTCCGACAGCCTCGACGGGGGTCCACGAGCAGTACTTC. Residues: CASSPTASTGVHEQYF.